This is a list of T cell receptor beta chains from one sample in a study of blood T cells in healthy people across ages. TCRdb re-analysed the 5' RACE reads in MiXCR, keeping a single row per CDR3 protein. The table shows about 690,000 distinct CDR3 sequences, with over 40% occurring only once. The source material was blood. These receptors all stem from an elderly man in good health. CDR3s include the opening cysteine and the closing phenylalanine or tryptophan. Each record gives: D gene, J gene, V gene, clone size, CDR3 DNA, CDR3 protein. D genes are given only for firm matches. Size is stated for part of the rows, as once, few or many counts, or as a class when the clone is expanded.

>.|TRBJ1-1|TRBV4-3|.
TGCGCCAGCAGCCAACAAGAGGGGGCTGAAGCTTTCTTT
CASSQQEGAEAFF
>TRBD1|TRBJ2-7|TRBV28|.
TGTGCCAGCGTCTTGTTTAAGGGGGCCGACGAGCAGTACTTC
CASVLFKGADEQYF
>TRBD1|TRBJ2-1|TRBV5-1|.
TGCGCCAGCAGCTTGGCAGGACAGGACTACAATGAGCAGTTCTTC
CASSLAGQDYNEQFF
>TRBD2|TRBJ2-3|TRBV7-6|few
TGTGCCAGCAGCTTAGCCCCTAGCGGGAGCACAGATACGCAGTATTTT
CASSLAPSGSTDTQYF
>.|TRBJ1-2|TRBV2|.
TGTGCCAGCAGTCCCTCGACAGGCTCGACTAACTATGGCTACACCTTC
CASSPSTGSTNYGYTF
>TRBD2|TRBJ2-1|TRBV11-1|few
TGTGCCAGCAGCTTAGTCGGCGGGAGAAGCGCGAATGAGCAGTTCTTC
CASSLVGGRSANEQFF
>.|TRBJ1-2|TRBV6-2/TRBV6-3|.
TGTGCCAGCAGTTACGTCGAGCTGTTAGGCTATGGCTACACCTTC
CASSYVELLGYGYTF
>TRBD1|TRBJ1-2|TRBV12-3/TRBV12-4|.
TGTGCCAGCAGTTTACCCAGGGGGCGGCGAGGCTACACCTTC
CASSLPRGRRGYTF
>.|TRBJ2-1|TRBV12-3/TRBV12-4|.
TGTGCCAGCAGTCCCAGGAGCAATGAGCAGTTCTTC
CASSPRSNEQFF
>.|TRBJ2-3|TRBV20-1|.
TGCAGTGCTAGGGTAGGGGGGGCAGATACGCAGTATTTT
CSARVGGADTQYF
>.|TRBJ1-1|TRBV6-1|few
TGTGCCAGCAGTGAACGCACAGGGAACACTGAAGCTTTCTTT
CASSERTGNTEAFF
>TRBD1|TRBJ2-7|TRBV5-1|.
TGCGCCAGCAGCCGGGACAGTAAATATAATGAGCAGTACTTC
CASSRDSKYNEQYF
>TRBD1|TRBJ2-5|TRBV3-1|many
TGTGCCAGCAGATTCGGGACAGGGATCCAAGAGACCCAGTACTTC
CASRFGTGIQETQYF
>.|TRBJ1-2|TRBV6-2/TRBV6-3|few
TGTGCCAGCAGCCCCGACAGGAGAGGGTATGGCTACACCTTC
CASSPDRRGYGYTF
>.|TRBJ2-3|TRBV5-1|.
TGCGCCAGCAGCTTTGGCGGGGATCGTTCCCGAGCAGATACGCAGTATTTT
CASSFGGDRSRADTQYF
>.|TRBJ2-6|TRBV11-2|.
TGTGCCAGCAGCGAACAGGGTTTCCCTGGGGCCAACGTCCTGACTTTC
CASSEQGFPGANVLTF
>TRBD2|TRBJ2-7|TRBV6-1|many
TGTGCCAGCAGCCAACTAGCGGGAGGGTCCTACGAGCAGTACTTC
CASSQLAGGSYEQYF
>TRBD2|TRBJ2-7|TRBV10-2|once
TGCGCCAGCAGTGAGTCGACTAGCGGGAGGGCCTCCGAGCAGTACTTC
CASSESTSGRASEQYF
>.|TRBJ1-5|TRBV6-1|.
TGTGCCAGCAGTGAAGCAGGGCCCAGCAATCAGCCCCAGCATTTT
CASSEAGPSNQPQHF
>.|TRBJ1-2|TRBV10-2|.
TGCGCCAGCAGTGCGTCGGAGTATGGCTACACCTTC
CASSASEYGYTF
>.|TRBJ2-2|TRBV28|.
TGTGCCAGCAGTCCAAATTTGGGGCGGGCAGGGGCGAACACCGGGGAGCTGTTTTTT
CASSPNLGRAGANTGELFF
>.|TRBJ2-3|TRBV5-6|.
TGTGCCAGCAGCTCCGTGGAGCGAGGGTTCACAGATACGCAGTATTTT
CASSSVERGFTDTQYF